These 24 T cell receptor beta chains were sequenced from one sample in a study of T-cell memory formation after mild COVID-19 (dated by TCRdb to the early 2020s). Library method: 5' RACE. TCRdb records Illumina NovaSeq 6000 as the sequencer. TCRdb reworked the public reads: Q25 trimming with fastp, MiXCR clone assembly, productive beta chains retained. For every CDR3 protein sequence, its rows merge into one entry that carries the most common genes and DNA. This sample is represented by roughly 170,000 distinct CDR3 sequences; 18% of them were singletons. The ten largest clonotypes hold 3.9% of the sample. The sequenced material came from PBMCs or a T cell subset sorted from them (not recorded which). The source is a man younger than 30 who had mild COVID-19 (a few samples of this study predate the infection). The sample titles of this study are shuffled in the database, so cell type and time point are left out; the donor was told from shared clones.

This clonotype has only a few counts. V and J are TRBV12-3 or TRBV12-4 and TRBJ1-2, with D unresolved. This CDR3 has 14 residues. Trimming removed 3 bases from V and 2 bases from J, with 10 bases in between. CDR3 residues: CASSFSRANYGYTF. The CDR3 DNA follows: TGTGCCAGCAGTTTCAGCCGGGCGAACTATGGCTACACCTTC.

In this sample, this clonotype turned up a few times. The chain couples TRBV12-3 or TRBV12-4 to TRBJ2-1; TRBD1 agrees at 9 bases. The CDR3 has 15 amino acids. The V and J ends lost 5 bases and 3 bases, in that order; junction bases with no gene match: 5. This chain's CDR3 is CASSIDRGYYNEQFF. Here the CDR3 DNA reads TGTGCCAGCAGTATAGACAGGGGGTACTACAATGAGCAGTTCTTC.

The J gene is TRBJ2-7, the V gene TRBV20-1, with D unresolved. CDR1 and CDR2 from the germline V gene are DFQATT and SNEGSKA (reference sequence). The CDR3 has 12 amino acids. The CDR3 spells CTPLQWPYEQYV. DNA for the CDR3: TGCACCCCGTTACAATGGCCCTACGAGCAGTACGTC.

The chain has TRBV15 and TRBJ1-2; tentative D call: TRBD1 (5 bases). In germline, CDR1 is LNHNV, CDR2 YYDKDF (reference sequence). The V end lost 1 base, the J end lost 9 bases, and 6 bases lay between the germline ends. This CDR3 is 11 amino acids long. CDR3 DNA: TGTGCCACCAGCAGAGGACAGAGCTACACCTTC. Amino acids: CATSRGQSYTF. The full variable domain, in which reference TRBV15 and TRBJ1-2 provide the parts outside the CDR3, is DAMVIQNPRYQVTQFGKPVTLSCSQTLNHNVMYWYQQKSSQAPKLLFHYYDKDFNNEADTPDNFQSRRPNTSFCFLDIRSPGLGDTAMYLCATSRGQSYTFGSGTRLTVV.

This clonotype was found a few times. V is TRBV5-1 and J is TRBJ2-7, with no clear D. CDR3 length equals 13 residues. Germline CDR1 and CDR2: SGHRS and YFSETQ. The germline V and J ends were trimmed by 5 bases and 0 bases, with 9 bases remaining between them. Here the CDR3 reads CASRGSASYEQYF. The DNA of the CDR3 is TGCGCCAGCAGGGGGTCAGCCTCCTACGAGCAGTACTTC.

There are many counts of this clonotype. The chain carries TRBV7-2 and TRBJ2-2; 8 bases are a match to TRBD1. V dropped 2 bases and J dropped 5; count of bases not matched to a gene: 7. This CDR3 is 16 amino acids long. Per germline, CDR1 SGHTA and CDR2 FQGNSA. This CDR3 reads CASSLPTGAGTGELFF. The CDR3 DNA reads TGTGCCAGCAGCTTACCGACAGGGGCGGGGACCGGGGAGCTGTTTTTT.

This clonotype came up many times. The chain couples TRBV5-1 to TRBJ2-1; 11 nucleotides align to TRBD2. The trim removed 4 bases at V and 4 bases at J, leaving 10 bases unmatched. CDR1 and CDR2 (germline): SGHRS, YFSETQ. There are 17 residues in the CDR3. CDR3: CASSPSSGGATYNEQFF. The CDR3 DNA follows: TGCGCCAGCAGCCCAAGTAGCGGGGGGGCGACTTACAATGAGCAGTTCTTC. The full variable domain, completed using reference TRBV5-1 and TRBJ2-1, is KAGVTQTPRYLIKTRGQQVTLSCSPISGHRSVSWYQQTPGQGLQFLFEYFSETQRNKGNFPGRFSGRQFSNSRSEMNVSTLELGDSALYLCASSPSSGGATYNEQFFGPGTRLTVL.

V is TRBV5-1 and J is TRBJ2-2; TRBD1 aligns across 9 bases. V lost 3 bases to trimming and J lost 3 bases; unmatched junction nucleotides: 3. Per germline, CDR1 SGHRS and CDR2 YFSETQ. The CDR3 covers 15 residues. The CDR3 loop reads CASSWGDRDTGELFF. In DNA form, the CDR3 reads TGCGCCAGCAGCTGGGGGGACAGGGACACCGGGGAGCTGTTTTTT.

This chain links TRBV5-1 with TRBJ2-2, with D unresolved. This CDR3 is built from 15 residues. V gave up 0 bases and J gave up 1 base, with 7 bases separating them. The germline V gene encodes CDR1 SGHRS and CDR2 YFSETQ. CDR3 region: CASSLAPENTGELFF. Written as DNA, the CDR3 is TGCGCCAGCAGCTTGGCCCCCGAGAACACCGGGGAGCTGTTTTTT.

This clonotype was recorded at least ten times. The chain has TRBV6-5 and TRBJ1-1; D unresolved. Germline V gene sequence: CDR1 MNHEY, CDR2 SVGAGI. The CDR3 has 12 amino acids. Trimming cost V 4 bases and J 11 bases, with 14 bases left between them. In nucleotides, the CDR3 is TGTGCCAGCAGTTCCACCCCCGGGGTGGCTTTCTTT. Its translation: CASSSTPGVAFF.

The rearrangement uses TRBV29-1 and TRBJ2-2; 8 nucleotides agree with TRBD1. V lost 5 bases and J lost 2; bases outside the gene matches: 4. The CDR3 contains 14 residues. Germline CDR1 is SQVTM and CDR2 is ANQGSEA. DNA for the CDR3: TGCAGCGTTCGGGACAGGCTTAACACCGGGGAGCTGTTTTTT. It is translated as CSVRDRLNTGELFF.

The chain joins TRBV28 to TRBJ1-3; 9 bases map to TRBD1. Per germline, CDR1 MDHEN and CDR2 SYDVKM. There are 17 residues in the CDR3. Unmatched junction bases numbered 10, after V lost 3 bases and J lost 4 bases. CDR3 DNA sequence: TGTGCCAGCAGTTTGCCCGTACAGGGGGCCTCGGGAAACACCATATATTTT. Residues: CASSLPVQGASGNTIYF.

The rearrangement uses TRBV2 and TRBJ1-1; TRBD1 agrees at 7 bases. Germline V CDR1 and CDR2: SNHLY, FYNNEI. CDR3 length equals 19 residues. V shed 6 bases and J 1 base; nucleotides not matched to a gene: 20. The CDR3 loop is CASRFRGRRAKRWNTEAFF. The CDR3 DNA reads TGTGCCAGCAGATTTAGGGGGCGCAGAGCCAAGAGATGGAACACTGAAGCTTTCTTT.

For the CDR3, the DNA is TGCAGCGCCGGCTCGAACACTGAAGCTTTCTTT. Encoded protein: CSAGSNTEAFF. J is TRBJ1-1 and V is TRBV29-1; D not resolved. The germline V gene encodes CDR1 SQVTM and CDR2 ANQGSEA. With 7 bases removed from V and 1 base from J, the gap between germline ends came to 7 bases. This CDR3 is 11 amino acids long.

The rearrangement uses TRBV5-1 and TRBJ1-2, with 7 nucleotides matching TRBD1. The CDR3 loop spans 12 amino acids. The junction had 1 base not matched to a gene; V was cut back by 7 bases and J by 1 base. Per the germline V gene, CDR1 is SGHRS and CDR2 is YFSETQ. For the CDR3, the DNA is TGCGCCAGCGGACAGGATAACTATGGCTACACCTTC. This encodes CASGQDNYGYTF.

This clonotype occurred many times. This rearrangement joins TRBV18 to TRBJ1-1, with 10 bases aligning to TRBD1. With 2 bases clipped from V and 10 bases from J, the junction kept 4 bases outside the gene matches. CDR3 length: 13 amino acids. Germline CDR1 KGHSH, CDR2 LQKENI. This chain's CDR3 is CASSPSDRGAAFF. For the CDR3, the DNA is TGTGCCAGCTCACCATCGGACAGGGGGGCAGCTTTCTTT.

This clonotype was counted only a few times. The rearrangement links TRBV7-2 to TRBJ1-5; D remains unclear. Germline V gene sequence: CDR1 SGHTA, CDR2 FQGNSA. CDR3 size: 12 residues. With 3 bases removed from V and 3 bases from J, the gap between germline ends came to 3 bases. This chain's CDR3 is CASSFINQPQHF. CDR3 sequence (DNA): TGTGCCAGCAGCTTTATCAATCAGCCCCAGCATTTT.

This chain links TRBV18 with TRBJ2-7; 8 bases align to TRBD1. The CDR3 spans 13 residues. Trimming at V came to 5 bases and at J to 1 base, leaving 1 base not matched to a gene. Looked up from germline, CDR1 is KGHSH and CDR2 is LQKENI. CDR3 bases: TGTGCCAGCTCATGGACAGGGTCCTACGAGCAGTACGTC. As protein: CASSWTGSYEQYV.

CDR3 DNA: TGCAGCGTGGTGTCGGGGGGGCTACGAGAGACCCAGTACTTC. Encoded protein: CSVVSGGLRETQYF. J is TRBJ2-5 and V is TRBV29-1; 8 bases are shared with TRBD2. Trimming at V came to 6 bases and at J to 4 bases, leaving 10 bases not matched to a gene. The length of the CDR3 is 14 residues. Germline loops: CDR1 SQVTM, CDR2 ANQGSEA.

V usage is TRBV6-1 and J usage is TRBJ1-2; TRBD1 might be the D (6 bases). Trimming shortened V by 7 bases and J by 1 base, and 13 bases separated the two germline ends. Germline V gene data show CDR1 as MNHNS and CDR2 as SASEGT. This CDR3 region has 14 residues. The CDR3 region is CASNAGTNNYGYTF. The DNA of the CDR3 is TGTGCCAGCAACGCCGGGACAAATAACTATGGCTACACCTTC.

The J gene is TRBJ1-5, the V gene TRBV19; the match to TRBD1 covers 9 bases. Germline V gene sequence: CDR1 LNHDA, CDR2 SQIVND (reference sequence). The CDR3 runs to 15 residues. After removal of 6 bases from V and 2 bases from J, the junction contained 5 bases not matched to a gene. The CDR3 sequence is CASRLRDRGNQPQHF. The CDR3 nucleotides read TGTGCCAGTAGATTACGGGACAGGGGCAATCAGCCCCAGCATTTT.

The V call is TRBV20-1, the J call TRBJ1-6; 9 nucleotides match TRBD1. Germline CDR1 and CDR2: DFQATT and SNEGSKA (reference sequence). The CDR3 has 12 amino acids. After removal of 6 bases from V and 14 bases from J, the junction contained 8 bases not matched to a gene. The CDR3 sequence is CSARDRVPTLHF. CDR3 nucleotide sequence: TGCAGTGCCAGGGACAGGGTGCCAACCCTCCACTTT.

This clonotype occurred a few times. The gene calls are TRBV18 and TRBJ1-6; no definite D call. The germline V and J ends were trimmed by 2 bases and 8 bases, with 19 bases remaining between them. CDR3 length: 17 amino acids. CDR1 and CDR2 (germline): KGHSH, LQKENI. CDR3 sequence (DNA): TGTGCCAGCTCACCAGGCTCGGGCGAGGGAAGGGATTCACCCCTCCACTTT. This sequence encodes CASSPGSGEGRDSPLHF.

This clonotype was seen ten or more times. V is TRBV4-2 and J is TRBJ1-5; possible D gene TRBD1, 5 bases. CDR1 and CDR2 from the germline V gene are LGHNA and YNFKEQ. V was cut by 2 bases and J by 0 bases, with 11 bases left in between. The CDR3 totals 16 residues. The CDR3 coding sequence is TGTGCCAGCAGCCAACAGGGAGGCCATAGCAATCAGCCCCAGCATTTT. It codes for CASSQQGGHSNQPQHF.